One and the same sample provided the 25 T cell receptor beta chains below, sequenced in a study of radiation and T cells in renal cell carcinoma. Sequencing was performed with immunoSEQ multiplex PCR; in TCRdb, only in-frame clones are kept and a portion is missing. This table holds some 150,000 clones, less than 90% found once. The time point was: blood 4 weeks post-SBRT, at nephrectomy. Noted treatment: 15 Gy SBRT to primary tumor, nephrectomy 4 weeks later. Sequenced here: blood, sampled from a patient whose treatment included radiotherapy and nephrectomy. These receptors all stem from a woman aged 45-65 years with renal cell carcinoma.

The chain employs TRBV7-2 and TRBJ2-5; 9 nucleotides match TRBD1. V was clipped by 2 bases and J by 4 bases; unmatched bases: 14. Per germline, CDR1 SGHTA and CDR2 FQGNSA. There are 18 residues in the CDR3. DNA of the CDR3: TGTGCCAGCAGCTTAAAACGGTCCTCGGGACAGGGTCGAGAGACCCAGTACTTC. Its translation is CASSLKRSSGQGRETQYF.

The rearrangement joins TRBV6-5 to TRBJ1-4; D is perhaps TRBD1 (5 bases). The CDR3 runs to 13 residues. CDR1 is MNHEY, CDR2 SVGAGI, per germline. Trimming pared 8 bases from V and 7 bases from J, leaving 14 bases between. The CDR3 region is CASDGDGSEKLFF. CDR3 nucleotides: TGTGCCAGCGACGGGGACGGGAGTGAAAAACTGTTTTTT.

This chain links TRBV5-1 with TRBJ2-5; 12 bases fit TRBD2. V lost 3 bases and J lost 4; bases outside the gene matches: 7. Germline lookup yields CDR1 SGHRS and CDR2 YFSETQ. This CDR3 contains 16 residues. CDR3 nucleotide sequence: TGCGCCAGCAGCTCAGAAGGACTAGCGGGACGAGAGACCCAGTACTTC. Translation gives CASSSEGLAGRETQYF.

The chain uses TRBV28 and TRBJ1-2, with 8 bases matching TRBD1. Germline V gives CDR1 MDHEN, CDR2 SYDVKM. V lost 6 bases and J lost 1; bases outside the gene matches: 4. CDR3 length: 14 amino acids. The chain's CDR3 is CASRRDRSNYGYTF. The CDR3 DNA follows: TGTGCCAGCAGAAGGGACAGGAGTAACTATGGCTACACCTTC.

The chain has TRBV5-5 and TRBJ2-2, with 8 bases that match TRBD1. CDR1 and CDR2 from the germline V gene are SGHKS and YYEKEE (reference sequence). After removal of 2 bases from V and 1 base from J, the junction contained 1 base not matched to a gene. The CDR3 extends over 15 amino acids. CDR3 nucleotides: TGTGCCAGCAGCTTTGGGACAGGGAACACCGGGGAGCTGTTTTTT. Protein: CASSFGTGNTGELFF.

This CDR3 is CASSFGARGTDTQYF. The DNA for the CDR3 is TGTGCCAGCTCCTTCGGGGCGCGGGGCACAGATACGCAGTATTTT. The rearrangement joins TRBV27 to TRBJ2-3, with D perhaps assigned TRBD1 or TRBD2 (5 bases each). Between the trimmed V and J ends, which lost 8 bases and 1 base, there was a span of 16 bases. Germline V gene lookup returns CDR1 MNHEY and CDR2 SMNVEV (reference sequence). This CDR3 is built from 15 residues.

The chain employs TRBV13 and TRBJ2-7; D is possibly TRBD1 or TRBD2 (6 bases each). The CDR3 spans 14 residues. Germline values: CDR1 PRHDT, CDR2 FYEKMQ (reference sequence). V was pared by 5 bases and J by 4 bases, with 15 bases between. The CDR3 reads CASSTNRAGYEQYF. CDR3 in DNA: TGTGCCAGCAGCACAAACAGGGCGGGGTACGAGCAGTACTTC.

The V gene is TRBV6-5, the J gene TRBJ1-1, with D unresolved. Germline V gives CDR1 MNHEY, CDR2 SVGAGI. Between the trimmed V and J ends, which lost 5 bases and 1 base, there was a span of 8 bases. CDR3 size: 13 residues. CDR3: CASSGRRNTEAFF. The CDR3, as DNA: TGTGCCAGCAGTGGAAGGCGGAACACTGAAGCTTTCTTT.

The chain couples TRBV25-1 to TRBJ1-6; TRBD1 agrees at 7 bases. This CDR3 is built from 15 residues. J was trimmed by 7 bases and V by 3 bases; bases with no gene match: 6. Per the germline V gene, CDR1 is MGHDK and CDR2 is SYGVNS. The CDR3 loop is CASSEARGNNSPLHF. As DNA, the CDR3 is TGTGCCAGCAGTGAGGCCAGGGGGAACAATTCACCCCTCCACTTT.

V gene TRBV11-2 combines with J gene TRBJ2-7; possible D gene TRBD1, 6 bases. CDR3 length: 14 amino acids. Trimming cost V 2 bases and J 0 bases, with 8 bases left between them. The V gene's germline CDR1 is SGHAT and CDR2 FQNNGV. CDR3 sequence: CASSLNRDSYEQYF. The CDR3, as DNA: TGTGCCAGCAGCTTAAACAGGGACTCCTACGAGCAGTACTTC.

The rearrangement joins TRBV19 to TRBJ1-6; TRBD1 agrees at 10 bases. V shed 5 bases and J 10 bases; nucleotides not matched to a gene: 11. The germline gives CDR1 LNHDA, CDR2 SQIVND (reference sequence). The CDR3 length is 16 residues. This chain's CDR3 is CASSSRDRGWNSPLHF. As DNA, the CDR3 is TGTGCCAGTAGTTCTAGGGACAGGGGTTGGAACTCACCCCTCCACTTT.

The V call is TRBV2, the J call TRBJ2-7; 7 bases align to TRBD2. CDR1 SNHLY and CDR2 FYNNEI come from the germline V gene. V gave up 5 bases and J gave up 2 bases; unmatched junction bases: 6. The length of the CDR3 is 14 residues. This CDR3 is CASSPRTSAYEQYF. For the CDR3, the DNA is TGTGCCAGCAGTCCTCGTACTAGCGCCTACGAGCAGTACTTC.

The chain employs TRBV19 and TRBJ1-4, with TRBD1 matching 7 bases. Germline V gene sequence: CDR1 LNHDA, CDR2 SQIVND (reference sequence). J gave up 8 bases and V 8 bases, and 11 bases lay outside the gene matches. The CDR3 is made up of 14 amino acids. CDR3 amino acids: CASAGGPASEKLFF. The CDR3 nucleotides read TGTGCCAGTGCAGGGGGTCCCGCCTCGGAAAAACTGTTTTTT. Full variable domain (remainder filled in from reference TRBV19 and TRBJ1-4): DGGITQSPKYLFRKEGQNVTLSCEQNLNHDAMYWYRQDPGQGLRLIYYSQIVNDFQKGDIAEGYSVSREKKESFPLTVTSAQKNPTAFYLCASAGGPASEKLFFGSGTQLSVL.

The V gene is TRBV7-2, the J gene TRBJ2-5; TRBD1 matches 8 bases. Germline values: CDR1 SGHTA, CDR2 FQGNSA. Trimming took 5 bases from V and 5 from J; bases not matched to a gene: 7. CDR3 length equals 14 residues. This CDR3 reads CASSPTGEWETQYF. CDR3 coding DNA: TGTGCCAGCAGCCCGACAGGGGAGTGGGAGACCCAGTACTTC.

This clone came up once. The gene calls are TRBV30 and TRBJ2-6; no definite D call. The CDR3 totals 12 residues. Germline V gives CDR1 GTSNPN, CDR2 SVGIG (reference sequence). V lost 5 bases to trimming and J lost 4 bases, with 6 bases between them. Written as DNA, the CDR3 is TGTGCCTGGGAGGCGGGGGCCAACGTCCTGACTTTC. It is translated as CAWEAGANVLTF. The entire variable domain, with the rest obtained from reference TRBV30 and TRBJ2-6, is as follows: SQTIHQWPATLVQPVGSPLSLECTVEGTSNPNLYWYRQAAGRGLQLLFYSVGIGQISSEVPQNLSASRPQDRQFILSSKKLLLSDSGFYLCAWEAGANVLTFGAGSRLTVL.

V and J are TRBV29-1 and TRBJ2-3; no definite D call. V was shortened by 7 bases and J by 2 bases, with 13 bases between the two germline ends. CDR1 SQVTM and CDR2 ANQGSEA come from the germline V gene. There are 13 residues in the CDR3. CDR3 residues: CSAMRVPTDTQYF. The CDR3 bases are TGCAGCGCAATGAGAGTACCCACAGATACGCAGTATTTT.

This sequence joins TRBV29-1 and TRBJ1-2; D unresolved. The germline V gene has CDR1 SQVTM and CDR2 ANQGSEA. This CDR3 has 13 residues. Trimming removed 6 bases from V and 8 bases from J, with 19 bases in between. DNA for the CDR3: TGCAGCGTCCCGGACGGGAAGTCGATGGGCTACACCTTC. It translates to CSVPDGKSMGYTF. The complete variable domain, with remaining parts taken from reference TRBV29-1 and TRBJ1-2, reads SAVISQKPSRDICQRGTSLTIQCQVDSQVTMMFWYRQQPGQSLTLIATANQGSEATYESGFVIDKFPISRPNLTFSTLTVSNMSPEDSSIYLCSVPDGKSMGYTFGSGTRLTVV.

The rearrangement joins TRBV25-1 to TRBJ2-7; tentatively, D is TRBD1 or TRBD2 (5 bases each). The V end lost 1 base, the J end lost 5 bases, and 24 bases lay between the germline ends. Germline assignment: CDR1 MGHDK and CDR2 SYGVNS. The CDR3 is made up of 18 amino acids. CDR3 DNA: TGTGCCAGCAGTGAATTTGGTCTATCCAGGGTGGGGGAGAACGAGCAGTACTTC. It specifies CASSEFGLSRVGENEQYF.

This chain links TRBV4-3 with TRBJ1-4; tentative D call: TRBD1 (5 bases). V shed 0 bases and J shed 7 bases, with 18 bases lying between them. CDR1 is LGHNA, CDR2 YSLEER, per germline. The CDR3 loop spans 17 amino acids. CDR3 sequence reads: CASSQESGRAASEKLFF. The CDR3 nucleotides are TGCGCCAGCAGCCAAGAATCGGGCAGGGCTGCCAGTGAAAAACTGTTTTTT.

The J gene is TRBJ2-5, the V gene TRBV2, with 8 bases that match TRBD1. The CDR3 totals 14 residues. The trim removed 2 bases at V and 5 bases at J, leaving 4 bases unmatched. CDR1 SNHLY and CDR2 FYNNEI come from the germline V gene. The CDR3 DNA reads TGTGCCAGCAGTGAACAGGGGGCAGGGGAGACCCAGTACTTC. Protein product: CASSEQGAGETQYF.

The sample holds many counts of this clone. The V gene is TRBV28, the J gene TRBJ1-1; D may be TRBD1 (5 bases). This CDR3 contains 11 residues. The V gene lost 2 bases and the J gene lost 10 bases, with 8 bases spanning the gap. From germline, CDR1 is MDHEN and CDR2 SYDVKM. This chain's CDR3 is CASSLGQGAFF. In DNA, the CDR3 is TGTGCCAGCAGTTTAGGGCAGGGAGCTTTCTTT.

This clone has only a few counts. This rearrangement joins TRBV30 to TRBJ1-5; D not certain. CDR3 length: 12 amino acids. Germline-derived CDR1 and CDR2 are GTSNPN and SVGIG (reference sequence). Trimming removed 1 base from V and 10 bases from J, with 11 bases in between. The CDR3 sequence: CAWSDREDPQHF. Written as DNA, the CDR3 is TGTGCCTGGAGTGACCGGGAGGATCCCCAGCATTTT.

This rearrangement joins TRBV6-1 to TRBJ2-2, with a possible D match to TRBD1 (6 bases). CDR1 is MNHNS, CDR2 SASEGT, per germline. Trimming cost V 6 bases and J 3 bases, with 11 bases left between them. The CDR3 loop spans 14 amino acids. Here the CDR3 DNA reads TGTGCCAGCAGAACAGGGACGGACACCGGGGAGCTGTTTTTT. This encodes CASRTGTDTGELFF.

This chain links TRBV5-1 with TRBJ2-1, with D unresolved. Trimming pared 0 bases from V and 3 bases from J, leaving 10 bases between. Germline values: CDR1 SGHRS, CDR2 YFSETQ. The CDR3 sequence is 15 residues long. The CDR3: CASSLAGLGYNEQFF. CDR3 sequence (DNA): TGCGCCAGCAGCTTGGCCGGGCTCGGCTACAATGAGCAGTTCTTC.

J is TRBJ1-1 and V is TRBV6-1, with a weak D call TRBD1 (5 bases). CDR1 and CDR2 (germline): MNHNS, SASEGT. CDR3 size: 15 residues. V was cut by 6 bases and J by 3 bases, with 17 bases left in between. In DNA, the CDR3 is TGTGCCAGCAGAAGGAAAATCGTAGGGGACACTGAAGCTTTCTTT. Residues: CASRRKIVGDTEAFF.